The next 23 T cell receptor beta chains were all read from a single sample in a study of T cells after yellow fever vaccination (dated by TCRdb to the late 2010s). Libraries came from 5' RACE. TCRdb shows the sequencer as Illumina HiSeq 2500. The public reads were reanalyzed by TCRdb: fastp trimming at Q25, MiXCR alignment, in-frame beta chains only. Entries are consolidated by CDR3 protein sequence, retaining the most common genes and DNA. The sample includes almost 600,000 distinct CDR3 sequences, with around an eighth observed a single time. The ten largest clones add up to over 11% of the sample. The treatment or condition label here, explained by the study, means: live attenuated yellow fever vaccine strain. The sequences come from PBMCs, collected on the day of the yellow fever booster vaccination. Every receptor here comes from a man aged 25 to 40 who received the YFV17D yellow fever vaccine.

A few counts support this clonotype. V usage is TRBV6-2 or TRBV6-3 and J usage is TRBJ1-5; TRBD1 aligns across 7 bases. J lost 7 bases, V lost 3 bases, and 3 bases had no gene match. Germline-derived CDR1 and CDR2 are MNHEY and SVGEGT. The CDR3 extends over 13 amino acids. CDR3 amino acids: CASSYRGGQPQHF. CDR3 bases: TGTGCCAGCAGTTATCGAGGGGGCCAGCCCCAGCATTTT.

This chain links TRBV20-1 with TRBJ1-4; a possible D gene is TRBD1 (6 bases). Deletions cut 6 bases from V and 7 bases from J, with 18 bases between. The CDR3 spans 14 residues. Germline loops: CDR1 DFQATT, CDR2 SNEGSKA (reference sequence). The chain's CDR3 is CSATTGGQFEKLFF. The CDR3 DNA is TGCAGTGCAACCACAGGCGGACAGTTTGAAAAACTGTTTTTT.

V and J are TRBV4-3 and TRBJ2-1; 8 bases align to TRBD1. CDR3 length equals 19 residues. V trimming: 2 bases; J trimming: 10 bases; junction bases outside the gene matches: 22. Germline V gives CDR1 LGHNA, CDR2 YSLEER. CDR3 loop: CASSQNTLRQGTAMGEQFF. In DNA, the CDR3 is TGCGCCAGCAGCCAAAACACCCTACGACAGGGGACAGCTATGGGGGAGCAGTTCTTC.

This clonotype was counted only a few times. The chain recombines TRBV7-2 with TRBJ2-7; the D is unclear. Germline CDR1 is SGHTA and CDR2 is FQGNSA. The ends were cut back, 0 bases at V and 4 bases at J, with 19 bases in the middle. The CDR3 length is 17 residues. The CDR3 protein is CASSLAHSTIRFYEQYF. CDR3 nucleotides: TGTGCCAGCAGCTTAGCTCACAGTACAATCCGGTTTTACGAGCAGTACTTC.

This clonotype was observed a handful of times. The chain employs TRBV20-1 and TRBJ2-1, with 12 bases aligning to TRBD2. The ends lost 4 bases at V and 5 bases at J; junction bases unmatched: 15. This CDR3 is 18 amino acids long. Germline-derived CDR1 and CDR2 are DFQATT and SNEGSKA (reference sequence). CDR3 protein: CSAMSPRLAGDSDNEQFF. The CDR3 DNA follows: TGCAGTGCTATGAGTCCCAGACTAGCGGGAGATAGCGACAATGAGCAGTTCTTC.

The J gene is TRBJ2-1, the V gene TRBV6-1; 7 bases are shared with TRBD1. The CDR3 spans 14 residues. V shed 6 bases and J 7 bases; nucleotides not matched to a gene: 9. Germline CDR1 and CDR2: MNHNS and SASEGT. The CDR3 spells CASREPGQFNEQFF. As DNA, the CDR3 is TGTGCCAGCAGGGAACCGGGACAGTTTAATGAGCAGTTCTTC.

The genes are TRBV4-1 and TRBJ2-2; no reliable D call. The CDR3 has 15 residues. Trimming shortened V by 0 bases and J by 1 base, and 6 bases separated the two germline ends. Germline V gene data show CDR1 as MGHRA and CDR2 as YSYEKL. The CDR3 sequence is CASSQEHGNTGELFF. Written as DNA, the CDR3 is TGCGCCAGCAGCCAAGAGCACGGGAACACCGGGGAGCTGTTTTTT.

This clonotype was counted between two and nine times. The V call is TRBV11-2, the J call TRBJ1-1; D possibly corresponds to TRBD1 (6 bases). The CDR3 totals 12 residues. V shed 5 bases and J shed 7 bases, with 11 bases lying between them. Germline V lookup: CDR1 SGHAT, CDR2 FQNNGV. The CDR3 nucleotides are TGTGCCAGCAGCACACAGGGCTTTGAAGCTTTCTTT. This translates into CASSTQGFEAFF.

This chain connects TRBV7-8 to TRBJ2-1, with a weak D call TRBD2 (5 bases). The CDR3 runs 14 residues. Trimming shortened V by 6 bases and J by 1 base, and 10 bases separated the two germline ends. In germline, CDR1 is SGHVS, CDR2 FQNEAQ. CDR3 in amino acids: CASRFSVSYNEQFF. Written as DNA, the CDR3 is TGTGCCAGCAGATTTAGCGTATCCTACAATGAGCAGTTCTTC.

This clonotype was counted a few times. The chain joins TRBV14 to TRBJ2-1; D remains unclear. Trimming took 5 bases from V and 7 from J, leaving 12 bases between them. The germline V gene encodes CDR1 SGHDN and CDR2 FVKESK. This CDR3 contains 13 residues. CDR3 loop: CASSRSLENEQFF. The CDR3 nucleotides are TGTGCCAGCAGCAGGTCCCTAGAGAATGAGCAGTTCTTC. Complete variable domain (other parts from reference TRBV14 and TRBJ2-1): EAGVTQFPSHSVIEKGQTVTLRCDPISGHDNLYWYRRVMGKEIKFLLHFVKESKQDESGMPNNRFLAERTGGTYSTLKVQPAELEDSGVYFCASSRSLENEQFFGPGTRLTVL.

This clonotype was observed a few times. The rearrangement joins TRBV7-9 to TRBJ2-5; TRBD2 might be the D (6 bases). Germline values: CDR1 SEHNR, CDR2 FQNEAQ (reference sequence). The CDR3 runs 15 residues. With 0 bases removed from V and 5 bases from J, the gap between germline ends came to 13 bases. The CDR3 region has the DNA TGTGCCAGCAGCTTAGCGGGGGGAGGAGGCGAGACCCAGTACTTC. This gives the protein CASSLAGGGGETQYF.

This clonotype was counted a few times. V and J are TRBV20-1 and TRBJ2-6; D is possibly TRBD1 (6 bases). This CDR3 comprises 15 residues. Germline values: CDR1 DFQATT, CDR2 SNEGSKA (reference sequence). Deletions cut 0 bases from V and 2 bases from J, with 8 bases between. Here the CDR3 reads CSARDRTAGANVLTF. DNA of the CDR3: TGCAGTGCTAGAGATCGGACAGCTGGGGCCAACGTCCTGACTTTC.

This clonotype has ten or more counts. The rearrangement uses TRBV20-1 and TRBJ2-5, with D unclear. The CDR3 is 11 amino acids. Looked up from germline, CDR1 is DFQATT and CDR2 is SNEGSKA (reference sequence). The V and J ends lost 0 bases and 4 bases respectively, with 3 bases between them. The CDR3 DNA sequence: TGCAGTGCTAGAGATTTAGAGACCCAGTACTTC. This codes for CSARDLETQYF.

This clonotype was recorded a few times. This chain uses TRBV12-3 or TRBV12-4 with TRBJ2-1; D unresolved. V lost 3 bases to trimming and J lost 0 bases, with 6 bases between them. CDR3 length: 14 amino acids. The CDR3, as DNA: TGTGCCAGCAGTTTGGCAAACTCCTACAATGAGCAGTTCTTC. Protein: CASSLANSYNEQFF.

This clonotype was observed at least ten times. The chain uses TRBV20-1 and TRBJ2-5; 9 bases are a match to TRBD1. The CDR3 is made up of 14 amino acids. With 4 bases clipped from V and 4 bases from J, the junction kept 7 bases outside the gene matches. Germline V CDR1 and CDR2: DFQATT, SNEGSKA (reference sequence). This CDR3 is CSATKQGARETQYF. The CDR3 region has the DNA TGCAGTGCTACAAAACAGGGGGCGCGAGAGACCCAGTACTTC.

This clonotype came up a few times. This chain links TRBV20-1 with TRBJ2-3; D gene unclear. CDR1 and CDR2 (germline): DFQATT, SNEGSKA (reference sequence). This CDR3 is 10 amino acids long. Between the trimmed V and J ends, which lost 4 bases and 2 bases, there was a span of 1 base. CDR3 amino acids: CSAITDTQYF. CDR3 coding DNA: TGCAGTGCTATCACAGATACGCAGTATTTT.

This clonotype has only a few counts. The chain has TRBV7-2 and TRBJ2-2, with D perhaps matching TRBD1 or TRBD2 (5 bases each). Trimming shortened V by 5 bases and J by 6 bases, and 16 bases separated the two germline ends. The CDR3 is 15 amino acids. Germline assignment: CDR1 SGHTA and CDR2 FQGNSA. The CDR3 loop is CASSTGPARAGELFF. The CDR3 DNA follows: TGTGCCAGCAGCACGGGACCCGCGAGGGCCGGGGAGCTGTTTTTT.

Only one count was recorded for this clonotype. The genes are TRBV6-5 and TRBJ1-1, with 12 bases identical to TRBD1. The CDR3 sequence is 16 residues long. Germline CDR1 and CDR2: MNHEY and SVGAGI. Germline trimming cut 4 bases from V and 3 bases from J; bases unmatched to any gene: 6. The CDR3, as DNA: TGTGCCAGCAGTTTGGGGACAGGGGGCTTAGACACTGAAGCTTTCTTT. Protein product: CASSLGTGGLDTEAFF.

This clonotype showed up many times. The V and J genes are TRBV5-1 and TRBJ2-7; D unclear. Per the germline V gene, CDR1 is SGHRS and CDR2 is YFSETQ. V was pared by 0 bases and J by 0 bases, with 13 bases between. CDR3 length: 16 amino acids. The CDR3 region is CASSLGTGRSSYEQYF. Here the CDR3 DNA reads TGCGCCAGCAGCTTGGGGACCGGACGGAGCTCCTACGAGCAGTACTTC.

J is TRBJ2-1 and V is TRBV28, with a weak D call TRBD1 (5 bases). V lost 6 bases to trimming and J lost 0 bases, with 12 bases between them. This CDR3 is 15 amino acids long. The germline gives CDR1 MDHEN, CDR2 SYDVKM. Here the CDR3 reads CASRGHRSSYNEQFF. For the CDR3, the DNA is TGTGCCAGCAGAGGACACAGGAGCTCCTACAATGAGCAGTTCTTC.

This clonotype was counted a few times. V is TRBV20-1 and J is TRBJ2-7, with 8 bases that match TRBD1. After removal of 4 bases from V and 2 bases from J, the junction contained 4 bases not matched to a gene. Germline loops: CDR1 DFQATT, CDR2 SNEGSKA (reference sequence). The CDR3 has 13 amino acids. CDR3 loop: CSANRDRTYEQYF. In DNA form, the CDR3 reads TGCAGTGCTAACCGGGACAGGACCTACGAGCAGTACTTC.

The genes are TRBV6-5 and TRBJ1-1; D call uncertain. Germline V lookup: CDR1 MNHEY, CDR2 SVGAGI. V lost 0 bases and J lost 8, with 16 bases in between. The CDR3 length is 15 residues. This CDR3 is CASSYSAGGQEEAFF. The DNA for the CDR3 is TGTGCCAGCAGTTACTCGGCGGGAGGTCAAGAGGAAGCTTTCTTT.

The rearrangement links TRBV6-5 to TRBJ1-1; TRBD1 agrees at 8 bases. Germline V lookup: CDR1 MNHEY, CDR2 SVGAGI. V trimming: 6 bases; J trimming: 3 bases; junction bases outside the gene matches: 3. The CDR3 has 13 residues. The CDR3 sequence: CASSRQGYTEAFF. DNA of the CDR3: TGTGCCAGCAGCCGACAGGGGTACACTGAAGCTTTCTTT.